The T cell receptor (beta chain) described here comes from a study of human T cells and chemical hapten exposure. Looking at the study overall: The patients were mostly female; they had alopecia areata, totalis or universalis.

Time point here: patch test 1, 2 weeks after DPC sensitization. Treatment defined: therapeutic diphenylcyclopropenone sensitization with weekly scalp DPC. TCRdb itself ran the RACE reads through MiXCR, one entry per CDR3 protein. This sample has 79,000 or so distinct CDR3 sequences, with approximately 29% found just once. Study-level findings and limits: After DPC sensitization, TCRs above 1 in 1000 frequency showed no change. Expanded TCRs clustered into significantly more large CDR3 similarity groups than controls, the analysis revealed.

The germline V gene encodes CDR1 SEHNR and CDR2 FQNEAQ (reference sequence). This CDR3 region has 14 residues. The junction had 4 bases not matched to a gene; V was cut back by 4 bases and J by 1 base. Comment on this clonotype: The antigen remains undetermined.

The receptor was isolated from a man between 35 and 55 years old with alopecia areata. Some clones in this sample may be carry-over from other donors' samples. The rearrangement uses TRBV7-9 and TRBJ2-7; 7 nucleotides line up with TRBD2. The material sequenced was whole blood, taken in connection with sensitization to the hapten diphenylcyclopropenone (DPC). The CDR3 sequence: CASSYGTKSYEQYF. The CDR3 region has the DNA TGTGCCAGCAGCTACGGGACTAAATCCTACGAGCAGTACTTC.